This T cell receptor beta chain emerged from a study of cytomegalovirus exposure and HLA in healthy donors. The CDR3 sequence is 12 residues long. Germline V gene sequence: CDR1 MDHEN, CDR2 SYDVKM. Trimming removed 6 bases from V and 4 bases from J, with 9 bases in between. Notes on this clone: Its specificity is not known.

This PCR relied on a set of 60 Vbeta primers and 13 Jbeta primers. This table comes from immunoSEQ multiplex PCR, and its TCRdb copy is limited to in-frame clones, with some not included. The sample yields over 110,000 clones, more than 75% seen once. The study's findings and limits: CMV serostatus was the only immune exposure information that was available.

J is TRBJ1-2 and V is TRBV28; D remains ambiguous. Sequencing was carried out using PBMCs. This clonotype originated in a middle-aged woman in good health and CMV-seropositive. The CDR3 loop is CASSLRLYGYTF. CDR3 nucleotide sequence: TGTGCCAGCAGCCTGAGGCTCTATGGCTACACCTTC.